This T cell receptor (beta chain) came from a study of blood T cells in healthy people across ages. Only a few counts were recorded for this clonotype. Its cognate antigen is unknown. Study findings and constraints: Long-lived donors exceeded aged donors in naive CD4+ cells and diversity.

Germline values: CDR1 MNHEY, CDR2 SVGAGI. Trimming removed 3 bases from V and 4 bases from J, with 8 bases in between. The CDR3 contains 13 residues. A sample-barcoded 5' primer and a J-beta primer mix were used in a second PCR of about 6 to 12 cycles. One entry per CDR3 protein, called by TCRdb with MiXCR from the 5' RACE reads. This sample yields some 700,000 distinct CDR3 sequences, of which 22% are seen a single time; around 22% belongs to the top ten. The TCR sequence derives from a man between 65 and 85 years old in good health. The V gene is TRBV6-5, the J gene TRBJ2-3; D not certain. Sequenced material: blood. The CDR3 region is CASSYRPADTQYF. The CDR3 bases are TGTGCCAGCAGTTATCGCCCAGCAGATACGCAGTATTTT.